These 9 T cell receptor beta chains share one sample of origin, sequenced in a study of blood T cell repertoires in COVID-19 (dated by TCRdb to 2020 to 2022). The library was obtained by the immunoSEQ multiplex PCR assay. Not all clones reach the TCRdb copy of this immuneACCESS table, which keeps in-frame sequences only. Checked studies attribute under half of the gap to unresolved V genes and leave the rest unexplained. This sample gives 350,000 or so clones in total; 70% to 90% of them show up just once. The ten top clones hold 1.5% to 2% of the sample. Source material: peripheral blood. The receptors come from a woman in her 30s with COVID-19, enrolled during active disease.

The chain joins TRBV11-2 to TRBJ1-1; D unresolved. The CDR3 runs 14 residues. The ends were cut back, 4 bases at V and 8 bases at J, with 17 bases in the middle. The V gene's germline CDR1 is SGHAT and CDR2 FQNNGV. This CDR3 is CASSSTRGGREAFF. The CDR3 nucleotides are TGTGCCAGCAGCTCTACGAGAGGCGGGCGGGAAGCTTTCTTT. Together with reference TRBV11-2 and TRBJ1-1, the CDR3 gives the full variable domain: EAGVAQSPRYKIIEKRQSVAFWCNPISGHATLYWYQQILGQGPKLLIQFQNNGVVDDSQLPKDRFSAERLKGVDSTLKIQPAKLEDSAVYLCASSSTRGGREAFFGQGTRLTVV.

J is TRBJ2-1 and V is TRBV7-6; 11 positions match TRBD2. This CDR3 has 15 amino acids. The germline V gene encodes CDR1 SGHVS and CDR2 FNYEAQ. V lost 8 bases and J lost 6; bases outside the gene matches: 9. This CDR3 reads CASSVVAGGLNEQFF. CDR3 coding DNA: TGTGCCAGCTCAGTGGTAGCGGGGGGGCTCAATGAGCAGTTCTTC. The full variable domain, in which reference TRBV7-6 and TRBJ2-1 provide the parts outside the CDR3, is GAGVSQSPRYKVTKRGQDVALRCDPISGHVSLYWYRQALGQGPEFLTYFNYEAQQDKSGLPNDRFSAERPEGSISTLTIQRTEQRDSAMYRCASSVVAGGLNEQFFGPGTRLTVL.

The V and J genes are TRBV6-5 and TRBJ1-1; TRBD1 matches at 8 bases. Germline trimming cut 1 base from V and 6 bases from J; bases unmatched to any gene: 7. In germline, CDR1 is MNHEY, CDR2 SVGAGI. This CDR3 region has 15 residues. CDR3 sequence (DNA): TGTGCCAGCAGTTACTTCCATGACAGGGGCTCTGAAGCTTTCTTT. As protein: CASSYFHDRGSEAFF.

The chain recombines TRBV19 with TRBJ2-3; perhaps TRBD1 as D (6 bases). CDR1 LNHDA and CDR2 SQIVND come from the germline V gene (reference sequence). The CDR3 runs 17 residues. Trimming cost V 0 bases and J 1 base, with 14 bases left between them. CDR3 sequence: CASSIDKATGRTDTQYF. DNA for the CDR3: TGTGCCAGTAGTATAGATAAAGCGACAGGTCGCACAGATACGCAGTATTTT. The whole variable domain, filled in from reference TRBV19 and TRBJ2-3, reads DGGITQSPKYLFRKEGQNVTLSCEQNLNHDAMYWYRQDPGQGLRLIYYSQIVNDFQKGDIAEGYSVSREKKESFPLTVTSAQKNPTAFYLCASSIDKATGRTDTQYFGPGTRLTVL.

On this clone: This sample also contains other DNA sequences that code for the same CDR3. The chain employs TRBV9 and TRBJ2-7, with D perhaps TRBD2 (5 bases). Germline V gives CDR1 SGDLS, CDR2 YYNGEE. This CDR3 has 13 amino acids. V dropped 4 bases and J dropped 4 bases, with 12 bases sitting between them. CDR3 protein: CASSPGRGYEQYF. Written as DNA, the CDR3 is TGTGCCAGCAGCCCCGGCCGGGGTTACGAGCAGTACTTC.

This sequence joins TRBV19 and TRBJ2-3; the match to TRBD1 covers 9 bases. The length of the CDR3 is 18 residues. Germline V gene lookup returns CDR1 LNHDA and CDR2 SQIVND (reference sequence). The J segment lost 0 bases and the V segment lost 3 bases, leaving 10 bases of the junction unmatched. The DNA for the CDR3 is TGTGCCAGTAGTATTAGCCAGGCCGGGACAGGGAGCACAGATACGCAGTATTTT. Translated, it gives CASSISQAGTGSTDTQYF.

The rearrangement links TRBV12-3 or TRBV12-4 to TRBJ2-7, with D unresolved. CDR3 length: 12 residues. V gave up 6 bases and J gave up 2 bases, with 8 bases separating them. The CDR3: CASRTDTYEQYF. The CDR3 DNA is TGTGCCAGCAGAACCGACACCTACGAGCAGTACTTC.

The rearrangement joins TRBV6-2 or TRBV6-3 to TRBJ1-1; 9 nucleotides align to TRBD1. In germline, CDR1 is MNHEY, CDR2 SVGEGT. The V segment lost 5 bases and the J segment 5 bases; nucleotides outside the gene matches: 9. The CDR3 is made up of 15 amino acids. The CDR3 bases are TGTGCCAGCAGTGCATCATACAGGGGGCGGACTGAAGCTTTCTTT. Its translation: CASSASYRGRTEAFF.

The chain has TRBV5-5 and TRBJ1-5, with unresolved D. The CDR3 is 14 residues long. Trimming took off 6 bases at V and 6 bases at J, with 16 bases between the two ends. Germline V lookup: CDR1 SGHKS, CDR2 YYEKEE (reference sequence). The CDR3 here is CASKPGPAGQPQHF. As DNA, the CDR3 is TGTGCCAGCAAGCCGGGTCCCGCGGGTCAGCCCCAGCATTTT.